These 3 T cell receptor beta chains were all obtained from the same sample, sequenced in a study of T cell responses to AZD1222 COVID-19 vaccine. Sequencing was performed with immunoSEQ multiplex PCR; in TCRdb, only in-frame clones are kept and a portion is missing. The table includes 150,000 to 200,000 clones, more than 85% detected once. This material consisted of peripheral blood, taken on day 0 of AZD1222 vaccination. These TCRs come from an adult in good health.

The chain recombines TRBV19 with TRBJ1-1; TRBD1 matches 9 bases. CDR3 length: 16 residues. The trim removed 7 bases at V and 5 bases at J, leaving 14 bases unmatched. The germline gives CDR1 LNHDA, CDR2 SQIVND (reference sequence). Written as DNA, the CDR3 is TGTGCCAGTAACAACTTCCGGGACAGGGAAGGAACTGAAGCTTTCTTT. The encoded protein is CASNNFRDREGTEAFF.

V usage is TRBV3-1 (or the pseudogene TRBV3-2) and J usage is TRBJ2-1, with 10 bases that match TRBD1. J lost 5 bases, V lost 4 bases, and 8 bases had no gene match. Germline CDR1 LGHDT, CDR2 YNNKEL (reference sequence). The CDR3 runs to 16 residues. The CDR3 loop reads CASSLYGQGVDNEQFF. CDR3 DNA sequence: TGTGCCAGCAGCCTTTACGGACAGGGGGTGGACAATGAGCAGTTCTTC.

The V call is TRBV15, the J call TRBJ1-4; no firm D call. Germline V lookup: CDR1 LNHNV, CDR2 YYDKDF (reference sequence). The CDR3 spans 13 residues. The ends were cut back, 8 bases at V and 7 bases at J, with 14 bases in the middle. CDR3 protein: CATSYGQVEKLFF. Written as DNA, the CDR3 is TGTGCCACCTCTTATGGCCAGGTTGAAAAACTGTTTTTT.